The rows below give T cell receptor beta chains drawn from one sample of a study of shared clonotypes between healthy human individuals. The data were produced by immunoSEQ multiplex PCR, yet TCRdb's version contains in-frame clones alone and is incomplete. This table holds over a million clones, more than 75% found once. The sample taken for sequencing was memory CD4+ T cells from PBMCs. Receptors were obtained from a man aged 18 to 29 in good health. Some clones in this sample may be carry-over from other donors' samples. Both conserved end residues are part of each CDR3. A D gene is named only where the DNA matches it firmly. Where a row states a size, it is once, few, many or the class of an expanded clone; other rows omit it.

V	D	length	J	size	CDR3	DNA
TRBV28	.	14	TRBJ2-3	.	CASSLPGSTDTQYF	TGTGCCAGCAGTTTACCGGGGAGCACAGATACGCAGTATTTT
TRBV28	TRBD2	16	TRBJ2-1	.	CASSDNSGSSFNEQFF	TGTGCCAGCAGTGACAACAGCGGGAGTTCTTTCAATGAGCAGTTCTTC
TRBV19	.	16	TRBJ2-7	.	CASSSGRRDSSYEQYF	TGTGCCAGTAGTTCGGGTCGCAGGGATTCCTCCTACGAGCAGTACTTC
TRBV28	TRBD1	15	TRBJ2-7	.	CASSPSDRGSYEQYF	TGTGCCAGCAGTCCGTCGGACAGGGGCTCCTACGAGCAGTACTTC
TRBV4-3	.	15	TRBJ2-7	.	CASSQDRIASYEQYF	TGCGCCAGCAGCCAAGACAGGATAGCATCCTACGAGCAGTACTTC
TRBV29-1	.	11	TRBJ1-2	.	CSVELGNGYTF	TGCAGCGTTGAATTGGGTAATGGCTACACCTTC
TRBV27	.	13	TRBJ1-1	.	CASSLYRNTEAFF	TGTGCCAGCAGTTTATACCGGAACACTGAAGCTTTCTTT
TRBV29-1	.	12	TRBJ2-1	.	CSVTGGGFEQFF	TGCAGCGTTACAGGGGGGGGATTTGAGCAGTTCTTC
TRBV15	.	13	TRBJ1-1	.	CATRPGGLTEAFF	TGTGCCACCCGCCCCGGGGGCCTCACTGAAGCTTTCTTT
TRBV5-1	TRBD2	17	TRBJ2-3	.	CASSLELAGTGADTQYF	TGCGCCAGCAGCTTGGAACTAGCGGGTACGGGCGCAGATACGCAGTATTTT
TRBV28	TRBD1	16	TRBJ1-1	.	CASSYLGQAQNTEAFF	TGTGCCAGCAGTTACCTTGGACAGGCACAGAACACTGAAGCTTTCTTT
TRBV7-9	.	14	TRBJ1-5	few	CASSPGTPDQPQHF	TGTGCCAGCAGCCCCGGGACACCCGATCAGCCCCAGCATTTT
TRBV7-2	.	14	TRBJ2-1	.	CASSSGPAYNEQFF	TGTGCCAGCAGCTCTGGTCCAGCGTACAATGAGCAGTTCTTC
TRBV18	.	15	TRBJ2-7	.	CASSPPGFRGYEQYF	TGTGCCAGCTCACCACCGGGATTTCGGGGGTACGAGCAGTACTTC
TRBV5-4	TRBD2	18	TRBJ2-1	.	CASSSLSGRGITYNEQFF	TGTGCCAGCAGCTCCCTTAGCGGGAGAGGGATAACCTACAATGAGCAGTTCTTC
TRBV18	TRBD1	15	TRBJ2-1	.	CASSPSTGGYNEQFF	TGTGCCAGCTCACCATCCACAGGGGGTTACAATGAGCAGTTCTTC
TRBV15	TRBD1	16	TRBJ2-3	.	CATSSWDRGLTDTQYF	TGTGCCACCAGCTCCTGGGACAGGGGCCTCACAGATACGCAGTATTTT
TRBV5-1	TRBD1	16	TRBJ2-2	.	CASSLAGTAPPGELFF	TGCGCCAGCAGCTTGGCAGGGACAGCTCCTCCCGGGGAGCTGTTTTTT